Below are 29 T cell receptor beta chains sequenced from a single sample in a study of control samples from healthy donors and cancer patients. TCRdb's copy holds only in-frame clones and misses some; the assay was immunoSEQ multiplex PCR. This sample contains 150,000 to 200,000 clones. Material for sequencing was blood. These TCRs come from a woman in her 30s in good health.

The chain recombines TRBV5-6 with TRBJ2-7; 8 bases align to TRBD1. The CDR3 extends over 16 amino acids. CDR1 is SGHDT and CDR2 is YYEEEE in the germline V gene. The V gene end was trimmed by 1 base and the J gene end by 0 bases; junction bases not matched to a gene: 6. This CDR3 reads CASSLLGQEFSYEQYF. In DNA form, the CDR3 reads TGTGCCAGCAGCTTGTTGGGACAGGAGTTCTCCTACGAGCAGTACTTC.

The CDR3: CASSATGTGVGYTF. CDR3 DNA: TGTGCCAGCAGTGCTACCGGGACAGGGGTTGGCTACACCTTC. V gene TRBV27 combines with J gene TRBJ1-2; 10 positions agree with TRBD1. Germline CDR1 reads MNHEY; CDR2 reads SMNVEV (reference sequence). This CDR3 region has 14 residues. V dropped 5 bases and J dropped 7; count of bases not matched to a gene: 7.

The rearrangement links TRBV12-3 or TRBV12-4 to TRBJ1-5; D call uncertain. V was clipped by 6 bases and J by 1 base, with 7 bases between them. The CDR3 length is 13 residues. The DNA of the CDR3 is TGTGCCAGCAGAAAGGACAGCAATCAGCCCCAGCATTTT. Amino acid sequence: CASRKDSNQPQHF.

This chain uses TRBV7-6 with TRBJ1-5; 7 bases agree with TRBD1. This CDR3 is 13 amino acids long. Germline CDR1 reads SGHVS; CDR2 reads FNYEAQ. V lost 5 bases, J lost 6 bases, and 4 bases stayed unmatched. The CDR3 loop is CASSQTGTQPQHF. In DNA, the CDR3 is TGTGCCAGCAGCCAGACAGGGACTCAGCCCCAGCATTTT.

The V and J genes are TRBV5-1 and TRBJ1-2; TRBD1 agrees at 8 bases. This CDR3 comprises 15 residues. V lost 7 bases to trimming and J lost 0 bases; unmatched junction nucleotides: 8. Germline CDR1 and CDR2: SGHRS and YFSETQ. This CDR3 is CASQDRETSNYGYTF. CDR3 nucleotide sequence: TGCGCCAGCCAGGACAGGGAAACCTCTAACTATGGCTACACCTTC.

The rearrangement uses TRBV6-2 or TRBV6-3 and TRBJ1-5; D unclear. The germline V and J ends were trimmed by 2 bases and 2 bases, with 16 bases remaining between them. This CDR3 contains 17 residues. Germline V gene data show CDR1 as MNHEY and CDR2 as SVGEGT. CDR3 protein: CASSYVDKGSGNQPQHF. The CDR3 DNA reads TGTGCCAGCAGTTACGTCGACAAGGGATCGGGCAATCAGCCCCAGCATTTT.

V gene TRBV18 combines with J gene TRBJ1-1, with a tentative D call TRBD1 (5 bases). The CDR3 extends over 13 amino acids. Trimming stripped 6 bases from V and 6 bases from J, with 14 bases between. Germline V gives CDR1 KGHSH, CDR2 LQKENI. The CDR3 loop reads CASSPAGGAEAFF. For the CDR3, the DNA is TGTGCCAGCTCCCCGGCGGGGGGGGCTGAAGCTTTCTTT.

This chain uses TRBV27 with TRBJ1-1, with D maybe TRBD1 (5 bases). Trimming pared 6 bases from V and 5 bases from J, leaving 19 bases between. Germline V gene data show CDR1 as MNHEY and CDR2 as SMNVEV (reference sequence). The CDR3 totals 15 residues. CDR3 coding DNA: TGTGCCAGCAGACTAGCAGGACAATCTGGGACTGAAGCTTTCTTT. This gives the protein CASRLAGQSGTEAFF.

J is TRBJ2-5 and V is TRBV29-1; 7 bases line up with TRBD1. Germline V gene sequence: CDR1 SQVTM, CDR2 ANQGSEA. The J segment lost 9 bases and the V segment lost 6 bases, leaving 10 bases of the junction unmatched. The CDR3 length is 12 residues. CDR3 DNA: TGCAGCGTAACAGGGGCCGTAACGGCCCAGTACTTC. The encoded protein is CSVTGAVTAQYF.

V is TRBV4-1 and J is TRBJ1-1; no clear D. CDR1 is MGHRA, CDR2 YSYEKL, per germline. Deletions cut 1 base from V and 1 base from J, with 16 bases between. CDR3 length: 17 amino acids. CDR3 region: CASSQGGLTSKNTEAFF. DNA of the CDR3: TGCGCCAGCAGCCAAGGCGGCCTAACTTCGAAGAACACTGAAGCTTTCTTT.

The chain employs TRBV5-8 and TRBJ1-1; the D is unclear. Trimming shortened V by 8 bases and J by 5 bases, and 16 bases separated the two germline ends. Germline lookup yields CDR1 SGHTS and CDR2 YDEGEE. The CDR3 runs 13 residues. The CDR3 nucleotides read TGTGCCAGTCCTCGGTGGCGGGATACTGAAGCTTTCTTT. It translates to CASPRWRDTEAFF.

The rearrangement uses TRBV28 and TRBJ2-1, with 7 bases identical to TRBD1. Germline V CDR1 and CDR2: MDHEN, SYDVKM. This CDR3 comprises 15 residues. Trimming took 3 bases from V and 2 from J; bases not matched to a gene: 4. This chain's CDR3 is CASSLVDRPYNEQFF. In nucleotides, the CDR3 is TGTGCCAGCAGTTTGGTGGACAGGCCCTACAATGAGCAGTTCTTC.

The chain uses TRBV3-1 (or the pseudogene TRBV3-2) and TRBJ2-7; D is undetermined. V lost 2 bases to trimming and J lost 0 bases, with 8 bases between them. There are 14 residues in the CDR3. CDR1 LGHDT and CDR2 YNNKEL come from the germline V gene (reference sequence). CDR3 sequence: CASSQTSPSYEQYF. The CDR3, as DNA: TGTGCCAGCAGCCAAACCAGTCCCTCCTACGAGCAGTACTTC.

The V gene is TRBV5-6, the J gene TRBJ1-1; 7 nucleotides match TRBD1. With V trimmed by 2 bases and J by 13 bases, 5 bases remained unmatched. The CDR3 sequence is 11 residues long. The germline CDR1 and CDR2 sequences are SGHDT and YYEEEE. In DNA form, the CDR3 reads TGTGCCAGCAGCTTTGGGACAGATGATTTCTTT. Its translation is CASSFGTDDFF.

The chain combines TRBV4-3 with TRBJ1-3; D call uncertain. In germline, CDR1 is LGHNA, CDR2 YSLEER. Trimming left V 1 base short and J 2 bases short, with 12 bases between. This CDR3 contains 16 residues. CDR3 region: CASSQAYIMAGNTIYF. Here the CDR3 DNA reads TGCGCCAGCAGCCAAGCTTATATCATGGCTGGAAACACCATATATTTT.

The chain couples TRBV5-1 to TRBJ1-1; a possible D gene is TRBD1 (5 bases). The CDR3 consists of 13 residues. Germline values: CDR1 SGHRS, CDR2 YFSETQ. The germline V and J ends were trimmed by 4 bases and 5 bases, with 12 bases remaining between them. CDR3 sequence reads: CASSRRGSTEAFF. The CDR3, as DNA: TGCGCCAGCAGCCGGAGGGGAAGTACTGAAGCTTTCTTT.

The DNA for the CDR3 is TGTGCCAGCAGCTTTAGCGGGGGGACCGTTAATGAGCAGTTCTTC. Translating it yields CASSFSGGTVNEQFF. The chain couples TRBV11-2 to TRBJ2-1; 10 positions match TRBD2. Germline CDR1 SGHAT, CDR2 FQNNGV. This CDR3 spans 15 amino acids. The trim removed 3 bases at V and 7 bases at J, leaving 6 bases unmatched. The whole variable domain, remainder taken from reference TRBV11-2 and TRBJ2-1, is EAGVAQSPRYKIIEKRQSVAFWCNPISGHATLYWYQQILGQGPKLLIQFQNNGVVDDSQLPKDRFSAERLKGVDSTLKIQPAKLEDSAVYLCASSFSGGTVNEQFFGPGTRLTVL.

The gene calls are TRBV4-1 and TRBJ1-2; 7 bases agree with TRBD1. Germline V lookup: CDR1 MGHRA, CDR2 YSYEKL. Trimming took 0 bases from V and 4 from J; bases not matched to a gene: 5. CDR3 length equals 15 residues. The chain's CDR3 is CASSQETGKTYGYTF. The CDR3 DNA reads TGCGCCAGCAGCCAAGAGACAGGGAAGACCTATGGCTACACCTTC.

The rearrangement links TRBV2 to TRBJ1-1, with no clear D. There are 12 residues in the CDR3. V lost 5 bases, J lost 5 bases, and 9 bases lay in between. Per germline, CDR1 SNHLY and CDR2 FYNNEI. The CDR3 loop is CASSYGGTEAFF. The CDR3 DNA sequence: TGTGCCAGCAGTTACGGTGGGACTGAAGCTTTCTTT.

DNA of the CDR3: TGCGCCAGCAGCTTGCCAGGGACGGACGCTTTCTTT. This sequence encodes CASSLPGTDAFF. The J gene is TRBJ1-1, the V gene TRBV5-1; maybe TRBD1 (5 bases). Per germline, CDR1 SGHRS and CDR2 YFSETQ. The CDR3 spans 12 residues. V lost 1 base to trimming and J lost 11 bases, with 12 bases between them.

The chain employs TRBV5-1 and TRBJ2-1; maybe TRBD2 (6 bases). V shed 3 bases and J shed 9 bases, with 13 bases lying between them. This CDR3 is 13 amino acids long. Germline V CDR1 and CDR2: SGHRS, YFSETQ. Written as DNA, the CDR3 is TGCGCCAGCAGCTCCCTACTAGCTGGTGAGCAGTTCTTC. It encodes CASSSLLAGEQFF.

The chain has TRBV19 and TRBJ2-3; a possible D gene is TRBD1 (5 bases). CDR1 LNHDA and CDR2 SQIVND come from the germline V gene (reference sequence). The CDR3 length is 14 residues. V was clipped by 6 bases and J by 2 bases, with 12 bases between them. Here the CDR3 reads CASRQRGATDTQYF. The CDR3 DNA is TGTGCCAGTAGGCAAAGGGGCGCCACAGATACGCAGTATTTT.

The CDR3 region has the DNA TGCGCCAGCAGCCAAGTGGGGGCCAACGGGGAGCTGTTTTTT. It translates to CASSQVGANGELFF. The rearrangement joins TRBV4-1 to TRBJ2-2, with TRBD1 as a possible D gene (6 bases). Germline lookup yields CDR1 MGHRA and CDR2 YSYEKL. The CDR3 spans 14 residues. Trimming removed 1 base from V and 7 bases from J, with 10 bases in between.

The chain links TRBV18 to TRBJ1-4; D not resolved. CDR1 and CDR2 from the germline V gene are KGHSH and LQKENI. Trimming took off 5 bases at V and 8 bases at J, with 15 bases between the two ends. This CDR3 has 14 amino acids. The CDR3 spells CASSGLGVREKLFF. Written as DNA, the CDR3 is TGTGCCAGCTCAGGACTTGGAGTCCGAGAAAAACTGTTTTTT.

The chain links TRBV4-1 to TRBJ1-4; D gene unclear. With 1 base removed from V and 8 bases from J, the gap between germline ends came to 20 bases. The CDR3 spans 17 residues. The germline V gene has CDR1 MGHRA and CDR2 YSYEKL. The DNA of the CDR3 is TGCGCCAGCAGCCAAGTGAAAAAATCGGGCTTTGGGGAAAAACTGTTTTTT. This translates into CASSQVKKSGFGEKLFF.

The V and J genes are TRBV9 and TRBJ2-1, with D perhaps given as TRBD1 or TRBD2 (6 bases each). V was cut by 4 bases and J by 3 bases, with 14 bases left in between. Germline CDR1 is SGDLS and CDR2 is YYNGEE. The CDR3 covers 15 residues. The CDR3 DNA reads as TGTGCCAGCAGCCCAAGGGGGGACCTCTACAATGAGCAGTTCTTC. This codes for CASSPRGDLYNEQFF.

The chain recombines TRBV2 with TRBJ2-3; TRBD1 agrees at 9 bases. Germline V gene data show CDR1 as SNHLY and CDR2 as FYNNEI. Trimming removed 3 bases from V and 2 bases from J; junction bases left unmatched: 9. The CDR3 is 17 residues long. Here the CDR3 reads CASSDSTDRGYTDTQYF. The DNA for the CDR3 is TGTGCCAGCAGTGATTCTACCGACAGGGGGTACACAGATACGCAGTATTTT.

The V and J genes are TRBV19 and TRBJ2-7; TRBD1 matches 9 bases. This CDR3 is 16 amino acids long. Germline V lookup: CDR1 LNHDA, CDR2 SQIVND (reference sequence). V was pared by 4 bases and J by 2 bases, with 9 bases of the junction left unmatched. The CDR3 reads CASSTPTGGLTYEQYF. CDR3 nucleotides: TGTGCCAGTAGTACCCCGACAGGGGGACTCACCTACGAGCAGTACTTC.

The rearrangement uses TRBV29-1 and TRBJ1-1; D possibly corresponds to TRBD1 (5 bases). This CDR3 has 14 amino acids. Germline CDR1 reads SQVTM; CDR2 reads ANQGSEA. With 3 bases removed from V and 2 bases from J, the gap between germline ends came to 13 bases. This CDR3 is CSVERGGVNTEAFF. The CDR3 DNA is TGCAGCGTTGAGAGAGGAGGGGTCAACACTGAAGCTTTCTTT.